What follows is one T cell receptor (beta chain) and its context. Both TCR beta VDJ combination and CDR3 sequence profiling were carried out. Genomic DNA was the template for this profiling. TCRdb re-analysed the reads in MiXCR, keeping a single row per CDR3 protein. The table shows roughly 150,000 distinct CDR3 sequences, with around 45% occurring only once. The sample originates from a study of CD8+CD57+ T cells in acquired aplastic anemia. For the study at large: The average for DNA from sorted CD4+ and CD8+ cells was roughly 3 ug.

Per germline, CDR1 GTSNPN and CDR2 SVGIG (reference sequence). This CDR3 is built from 14 residues. The V end lost 2 bases, the J end lost 3 bases, and 14 bases lay between the germline ends. The sequence came from a human donor in good health. Material: sorted CD4+, CD8+, or CD8+CD57+ T cells (not recorded which) from PBMCs. The J gene is TRBJ2-7, the V gene TRBV30, with D perhaps matching TRBD1 or TRBD2 (5 bases each). The CDR3 sequence is CAWSPKVGDYEQYF. CDR3 nucleotides: TGTGCCTGGAGTCCCAAGGTGGGGGACTACGAGCAGTACTTC.